This entry lists 20 T cell receptor beta chains sequenced from one sample in a study of cytomegalovirus exposure and HLA in healthy donors. PCR primers comprised 60 Vbeta and 13 Jbeta primers. Repertoires were generated with immunoSEQ multiplex PCR, while TCRdb's copy carries only in-frame clones and drops some. The data show about 120,000 clones, 55% to 75% seen once. The sequencing sample was made of PBMCs. Every receptor here comes from a man aged 25 to 40 in good health and CMV-seropositive.

The rearrangement joins TRBV6-5 to TRBJ1-1; 7 bases line up with TRBD1. The CDR3 totals 15 residues. V trimming: 4 bases; J trimming: 1 base; junction bases outside the gene matches: 6. Germline V gives CDR1 MNHEY, CDR2 SVGAGI. The CDR3, as DNA: TGTGCCAGCAGTTTCGACAGGGAAGAGAACACTGAAGCTTTCTTT. The encoded protein is CASSFDREENTEAFF.

The rearrangement links TRBV5-1 to TRBJ1-4, with TRBD1 identical over 9 bases. V trimming: 0 bases; J trimming: 8 bases; junction bases outside the gene matches: 5. CDR3 size: 15 residues. Germline lookup yields CDR1 SGHRS and CDR2 YFSETQ. The CDR3 nucleotides read TGCGCCAGCAGCTTGGGGGACAGGGATTGGGAAAAACTGTTTTTT. This sequence encodes CASSLGDRDWEKLFF.

The V and J genes are TRBV7-6 and TRBJ2-1; the match to TRBD2 covers 11 bases. This CDR3 comprises 15 residues. The junction had 4 bases not matched to a gene; V was cut back by 5 bases and J by 4 bases. Germline CDR1 is SGHVS and CDR2 is FNYEAQ. CDR3 sequence reads: CASSLLAGEYNEQFF. CDR3 sequence (DNA): TGTGCCAGCAGCCTACTAGCGGGAGAGTACAATGAGCAGTTCTTC.

This chain joins TRBV9 and TRBJ2-3; TRBD2 matches at 10 bases. The V and J ends lost 0 bases and 6 bases, in that order; junction bases with no gene match: 13. This CDR3 region has 18 residues. Germline lookup yields CDR1 SGDLS and CDR2 YYNGEE. The CDR3 nucleotides read TGTGCCAGCAGCGTAGGAGCTCGAGCGGGAGGGCCGTCGGATACGCAGTATTTT. The encoded protein is CASSVGARAGGPSDTQYF. Looking up the rest from reference TRBV9 and TRBJ2-3 gives the full variable domain: DSGVTQTPKHLITATGQRVTLRCSPRSGDLSVYWYQQSLDQGLQFLIQYYNGEERAKGNILERFSAQQFPDLHSELNLSSLELGDSALYFCASSVGARAGGPSDTQYFGPGTRLTVL.

This sequence joins TRBV7-4 and TRBJ2-5; D may be TRBD1 (6 bases). The germline gives CDR1 SGHVT, CDR2 SQSDAQ. Deletions cut 5 bases from V and 2 bases from J, with 15 bases between. The CDR3 has 15 residues. Written as DNA, the CDR3 is TGTGCCAGCAGCCCCACGACAGGCCAGCAAGAGACCCAGTACTTC. Translating it yields CASSPTTGQQETQYF.

The rearrangement links TRBV19 to TRBJ1-1; D possibly corresponds to TRBD1 (6 bases). Germline loops: CDR1 LNHDA, CDR2 SQIVND (reference sequence). The CDR3 length is 16 residues. V was shortened by 6 bases and J by 3 bases, with 20 bases between the two germline ends. CDR3 amino acids: CASSELTGTLHTEAFF. DNA for the CDR3: TGTGCCAGTAGCGAACTCACCGGGACACTCCACACTGAAGCTTTCTTT. Filled out from reference TRBV19 and TRBJ1-1, the complete variable domain reads DGGITQSPKYLFRKEGQNVTLSCEQNLNHDAMYWYRQDPGQGLRLIYYSQIVNDFQKGDIAEGYSVSREKKESFPLTVTSAQKNPTAFYLCASSELTGTLHTEAFFGQGTRLTVV.

V gene TRBV10-3 combines with J gene TRBJ2-2; possibly TRBD1 for D (6 bases). The length of the CDR3 is 11 residues. V shed 10 bases and J shed 5 bases, with 8 bases lying between them. Germline-derived CDR1 and CDR2 are ENHRY and SYGVKD. The CDR3 here is CATGETGELFF. CDR3 nucleotide sequence: TGTGCCACAGGGGAGACCGGGGAGCTGTTTTTT.

The chain combines TRBV27 with TRBJ2-7, with D perhaps matching TRBD2 (6 bases). This CDR3 region has 17 residues. V was cut by 6 bases and J by 3 bases, with 24 bases left in between. Germline V gene lookup returns CDR1 MNHEY and CDR2 SMNVEV (reference sequence). CDR3 coding DNA: TGTGCCAGCAGGGGTGTATCTAGCGCGAGCCTCCTCTACGAGCAGTACGTC. Its translation: CASRGVSSASLLYEQYV.

This clone was seen only a few times. The chain has TRBV19 and TRBJ1-1, with D unresolved. This CDR3 is 13 amino acids long. CDR1 is LNHDA, CDR2 SQIVND, per germline (reference sequence). Trimming left V 5 bases short and J 6 bases short, with 13 bases between. The CDR3 protein is CASSVGGLAEAFF. CDR3 DNA sequence: TGTGCCAGTAGTGTTGGAGGGTTGGCTGAAGCTTTCTTT.

Only a few counts were recorded for this clone. The chain couples TRBV30 to TRBJ1-2; TRBD1 agrees at 8 bases. Germline CDR1 reads GTSNPN; CDR2 reads SVGIG (reference sequence). The CDR3 contains 13 residues. Unmatched junction bases numbered 3, after V lost 3 bases and J lost 3 bases. CDR3 protein: CAWRDRADYGYTF. The CDR3 DNA reads TGTGCCTGGAGGGACAGGGCTGACTATGGCTACACCTTC.

The chain couples TRBV4-3 to TRBJ1-3, with a tentative D call TRBD1 (5 bases). The CDR3 has 16 residues. The germline V and J ends were trimmed by 0 bases and 4 bases, with 13 bases remaining between them. Germline-derived CDR1 and CDR2 are LGHNA and YSLEER. The CDR3 is CASSQDSGNSGNTIYF. In DNA form, the CDR3 reads TGCGCCAGCAGCCAAGATTCAGGGAACTCCGGAAACACCATATATTTT.

This clone was detected a few times. The chain links TRBV2 to TRBJ1-4, with 8 bases identical to TRBD1. J was trimmed by 6 bases and V by 6 bases; bases with no gene match: 9. There are 15 residues in the CDR3. Per the germline V gene, CDR1 is SNHLY and CDR2 is FYNNEI. The CDR3 region has the DNA TGTGCCAGCAGCGAGGGGGGACAGGTATATGAAAAACTGTTTTTT. Its protein is CASSEGGQVYEKLFF.

The rearrangement joins TRBV4-3 to TRBJ1-1; 10 bases are a match to TRBD1. Germline CDR1 LGHNA, CDR2 YSLEER. The CDR3 loop spans 17 amino acids. Trimming took 3 bases from V and 7 from J; bases not matched to a gene: 14. The CDR3 protein is CASSHRTGGFEHSEAFF. Here the CDR3 DNA reads TGCGCCAGCAGCCACCGGACAGGGGGGTTTGAACACAGTGAAGCTTTCTTT.

The chain combines TRBV19 with TRBJ2-3, with 12 nucleotides matching TRBD2. CDR1 LNHDA and CDR2 SQIVND come from the germline V gene (reference sequence). The CDR3 covers 17 residues. With 0 bases clipped from V and 5 bases from J, the junction kept 6 bases outside the gene matches. The CDR3 reads CASSIDLAGGPGDTQYF. CDR3 DNA: TGTGCCAGTAGTATAGATCTAGCGGGAGGGCCGGGAGATACGCAGTATTTT. The complete variable domain, with remaining parts taken from reference TRBV19 and TRBJ2-3, reads DGGITQSPKYLFRKEGQNVTLSCEQNLNHDAMYWYRQDPGQGLRLIYYSQIVNDFQKGDIAEGYSVSREKKESFPLTVTSAQKNPTAFYLCASSIDLAGGPGDTQYFGPGTRLTVL.

The rearrangement uses TRBV12-5 and TRBJ2-6, with 12 bases that match TRBD2. Germline assignment: CDR1 LGHNT and CDR2 FRNRAP. Trimming cost V 1 base and J 3 bases; bases outside gene matches: 4. This CDR3 spans 18 amino acids. Here the CDR3 DNA reads TGTGCTAGTGGTTTGGGCTCTAGCGGGAGGGGTGGGGCCAACGTCCTGACTTTC. Protein: CASGLGSSGRGGANVLTF.

The chain couples TRBV5-4 to TRBJ1-1; no clear D. The CDR3 loop spans 15 amino acids. V dropped 0 bases and J dropped 10 bases, with 19 bases sitting between them. CDR1 and CDR2 (germline): SGHNT, YYREEE (reference sequence). The CDR3, as DNA: TGTGCCAGCAGCTTGGATGCCGGAACAACAGTGTTAGCTTTCTTT. Encoded protein: CASSLDAGTTVLAFF.

This clone was observed a handful of times. The gene calls are TRBV5-1 and TRBJ2-1, with 7 bases aligning to TRBD2. There are 16 residues in the CDR3. Germline V gives CDR1 SGHRS, CDR2 YFSETQ. The V gene end was trimmed by 0 bases and the J gene end by 3 bases; junction bases not matched to a gene: 6. The DNA of the CDR3 is TGCGCCAGCAGCTTGGGCGGGAGTAGAAGCTACAATGAGCAGTTCTTC. This gives the protein CASSLGGSRSYNEQFF.

The chain has TRBV6-5 and TRBJ2-1; 7 bases are a match to TRBD2. V shed 4 bases, J shed 2 bases, and the junction held 2 bases outside the gene matches. CDR1 and CDR2 from the germline V gene are MNHEY and SVGAGI. The CDR3 loop spans 14 amino acids. This chain's CDR3 is CASSFSGPYNEQFF. The CDR3 nucleotides read TGTGCCAGCAGTTTTAGCGGGCCCTACAATGAGCAGTTCTTC.

This clone showed up just once. The gene calls are TRBV19 and TRBJ2-5; 10 nucleotides agree with TRBD2. There are 15 residues in the CDR3. Germline-derived CDR1 and CDR2 are LNHDA and SQIVND (reference sequence). J gave up 1 base and V 5 bases, and 4 bases lay outside the gene matches. The CDR3 spells CASSQGTSVQETQYF. The CDR3 DNA reads TGTGCCAGTAGTCAGGGGACTAGCGTCCAAGAGACCCAGTACTTC.

The rearrangement links TRBV6-6 to TRBJ1-2; D is undetermined. The V end was cut by 6 bases, the J end by 0 bases, with 17 bases between. The CDR3 contains 16 residues. Germline CDR1 reads MNHNY; CDR2 reads SVGAGI (reference sequence). The CDR3 DNA is TGTGCCAGCAGGTCGCCCGGGGATCAAGCTAACTATGGCTACACCTTC. Translation gives CASRSPGDQANYGYTF.